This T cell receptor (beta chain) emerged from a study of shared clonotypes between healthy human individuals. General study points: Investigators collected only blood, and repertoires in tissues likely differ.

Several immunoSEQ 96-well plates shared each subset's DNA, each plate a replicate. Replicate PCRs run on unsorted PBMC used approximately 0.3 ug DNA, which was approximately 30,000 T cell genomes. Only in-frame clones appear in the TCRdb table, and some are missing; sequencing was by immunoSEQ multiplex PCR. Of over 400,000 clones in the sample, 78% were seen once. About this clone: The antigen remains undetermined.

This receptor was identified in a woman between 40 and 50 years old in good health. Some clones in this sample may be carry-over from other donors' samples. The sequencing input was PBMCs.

In nucleotides, the CDR3 is TGTGCCAGCAGTTTAAGGCGGGGCGATGAGCAGTTCTTC. Translation: CASSLRRGDEQFF. The rearrangement uses TRBV27 and TRBJ2-1; maybe TRBD2 (6 bases). Trimming took off 2 bases at V and 8 bases at J, with 10 bases between the two ends. The CDR3 is 13 residues long. Germline loops: CDR1 MNHEY, CDR2 SMNVEV (reference sequence).